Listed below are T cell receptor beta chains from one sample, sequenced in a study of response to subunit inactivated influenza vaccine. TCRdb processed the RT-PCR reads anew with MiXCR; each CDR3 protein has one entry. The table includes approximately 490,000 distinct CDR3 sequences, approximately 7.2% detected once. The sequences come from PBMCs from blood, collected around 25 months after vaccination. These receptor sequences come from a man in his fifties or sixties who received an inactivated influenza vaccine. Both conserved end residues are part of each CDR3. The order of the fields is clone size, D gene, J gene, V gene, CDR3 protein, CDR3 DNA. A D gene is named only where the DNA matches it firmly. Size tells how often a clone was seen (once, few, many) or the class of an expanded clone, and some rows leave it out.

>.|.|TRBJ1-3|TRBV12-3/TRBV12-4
CASSFRGGYSGNTIYF
TGTGCCAGCAGTTTTCGCGGCGGCTACTCTGGAAACACCATATATTTT
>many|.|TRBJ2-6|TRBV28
CASSFHPGANVLTF
TGTGCCAGCAGTTTCCATCCCGGGGCCAACGTCCTGACTTTC
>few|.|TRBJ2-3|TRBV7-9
CASSAEYTDTQYF
TGTGCCAGCAGCGCTGAGTACACAGATACGCAGTATTTT
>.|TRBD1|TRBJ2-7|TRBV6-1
CASNLGTGPYEQYF
TGTGCCAGCAACCTAGGGACAGGTCCCTACGAGCAGTACTTC
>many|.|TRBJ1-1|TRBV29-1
CSVHKGGRTEAFF
TGCAGCGTTCATAAGGGGGGTAGGACTGAAGCTTTCTTT
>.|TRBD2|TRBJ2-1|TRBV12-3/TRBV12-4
CASTKRTGGTFNEQFF
TGTGCCAGCACCAAACGGACGGGGGGGACCTTCAATGAGCAGTTCTTC
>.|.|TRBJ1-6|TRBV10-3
CAISESAQYNSPLHF
TGTGCCATCAGTGAGTCTGCACAGTATAATTCACCCCTCCACTTT
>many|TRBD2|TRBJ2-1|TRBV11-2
CASKVGTTSYNEQFF
TGTGCCAGCAAAGTAGGGACTACCTCCTACAATGAGCAGTTCTTC
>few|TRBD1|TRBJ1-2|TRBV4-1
CASSQYRTGGNYGYTF
TGCGCCAGCAGCCAATATCGGACAGGGGGTAACTATGGCTACACCTTC
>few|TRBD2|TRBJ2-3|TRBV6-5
CASSYGAGVQDTQYF
TGTGCCAGCAGTTATGGGGCGGGGGTTCAAGATACGCAGTATTTT
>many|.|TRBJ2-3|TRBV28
CASSLLPVSTDTQYF
TGTGCCAGCAGTTTATTGCCAGTAAGCACAGATACGCAGTATTTT